The 8 T cell receptor beta chains given below trace back to one sample, sequenced in a study of T cells in Graves' hyperthyroidism and ophthalmopathy. TCR beta CDR3 regions were amplified from RNA. Researchers ran a first-round RT-PCR on the TCR CDR3 using the HTBI primer set. TCRdb ran MiXCR on the multiplex PCR reads and lists one entry per CDR3 protein. The data show about 640,000 distinct CDR3 sequences, with less than 25% seen just once and under 35% held by the top ten. The specimen was blood. The source is a young man with Graves' ophthalmopathy.

This chain connects TRBV5-5 to TRBJ2-5; TRBD2 aligns across 7 bases. This CDR3 has 16 residues. Trimming cost V 0 bases and J 1 base; bases outside gene matches: 6. Germline values: CDR1 SGHKS, CDR2 YYEKEE (reference sequence). For the CDR3, the DNA is TGTGCCAGCAGCTTGGGAGCTAGCGGACTCCAAGAGACCCAGTACTTC. This gives the protein CASSLGASGLQETQYF.

V usage is TRBV27 and J usage is TRBJ1-3, with a possible D match to TRBD1 (6 bases). CDR1 is MNHEY and CDR2 is SMNVEV in the germline V gene (reference sequence). CDR3 length: 14 residues. Trimming left V 5 bases short and J 4 bases short, with 12 bases between. The CDR3 region has the DNA TGTGCCAGCAGTAACGACAGGAACGGAAACACCATATATTTT. It encodes CASSNDRNGNTIYF.

The chain is built from TRBV7-8 and TRBJ1-5; no firm D call. V was clipped by 5 bases and J by 3 bases, with 14 bases between them. In germline, CDR1 is SGHVS, CDR2 FQNEAQ. This CDR3 comprises 15 residues. CDR3 in amino acids: CASSPSWGSNQPQHF. CDR3 bases: TGTGCCAGCAGCCCCTCGTGGGGATCCAATCAGCCCCAGCATTTT.

This clonotype came up a few times. The CDR3, as DNA: TGTGCCAGCAGCTTATACCAAGACAGAACCTACGAGCAGTACTTC. It codes for CASSLYQDRTYEQYF. The rearrangement joins TRBV7-2 to TRBJ2-7, with a tentative D call TRBD1 (5 bases). The CDR3 runs to 15 residues. V lost 2 bases and J lost 2, with 13 bases in between. Germline values: CDR1 SGHTA, CDR2 FQGNSA.

Ten or more counts support this clonotype. In DNA form, the CDR3 reads TGTGCCAGCAGTTTAGTGACGGAAGGGAACACTGAAGCTTTCTTT. This translates into CASSLVTEGNTEAFF. The chain employs TRBV27 and TRBJ1-1; D is unclear. Germline CDR1 and CDR2: MNHEY and SMNVEV (reference sequence). V shed 2 bases and J shed 1 base, with 11 bases lying between them. The CDR3 is made up of 15 amino acids.

Ten or more counts support this clonotype. The chain has TRBV11-2 and TRBJ2-5; D is unresolved. CDR3 length: 13 residues. CDR1 is SGHAT, CDR2 FQNNGV, per germline. Trimming took off 5 bases at V and 5 bases at J, with 12 bases between the two ends. CDR3 bases: TGTGCCAGCAGCGCTAGTATTCGGGAGACCCAGTACTTC. Its protein is CASSASIRETQYF.

This clonotype was observed at least ten times. This chain connects TRBV2 to TRBJ2-7, with D perhaps given as TRBD1 or TRBD2 (5 bases each). The V gene's germline CDR1 is SNHLY and CDR2 FYNNEI. This CDR3 is built from 14 residues. The V and J ends lost 7 bases and 2 bases respectively, with 15 bases between them. The CDR3 DNA sequence: TGTGCCAGCATTGGGGGAACGGAGACCTACGAGCAGTACTTC. As protein: CASIGGTETYEQYF.

This clonotype was seen at least ten times. The chain joins TRBV20-1 to TRBJ2-3, with 14 bases fitting TRBD2. V lost 5 bases, J lost 1 base, and 2 bases stayed unmatched. CDR3 size: 15 residues. Germline V gene lookup returns CDR1 DFQATT and CDR2 SNEGSKA (reference sequence). The CDR3 coding sequence is TGCAGTGCTGGGGGACTAGCGGGAGGCACAGATACGCAGTATTTT. This gives the protein CSAGGLAGGTDTQYF.